This TCR beta chain was identified during a study of cytomegalovirus exposure and HLA in healthy donors. Study in general: Tens of millions of unique TCRs from HLA-typed donors were held in an early release of data.

The PCR employed 60 Vbeta primers together with 13 Jbeta primers. The method was immunoSEQ multiplex PCR; TCRdb's version includes in-frame clones alone and lacks a portion of them. The sample has some 87,000 clones, 65% to 85% seen once; the top ten hold approximately 2.6%. This clone has only a few counts. Its target is unknown. Points from the study as a whole: Sequencing had likely introduced a cluster of highly shared sequence variants as an artifact.

This CDR3 is 16 amino acids long. After removal of 5 bases from V and 0 bases from J, the junction contained 10 bases not matched to a gene. Germline V gene sequence: CDR1 MNHEY, CDR2 SMNVEV (reference sequence). This rearrangement joins TRBV27 to TRBJ2-7; 7 bases are a match to TRBD1. The receptor's source is a man in his thirties or forties in good health and CMV-seronegative. Sequencing used PBMCs. In DNA form, the CDR3 reads TGTGCCAGCAGTGGACCTACAGGGGCCTACTCCTACGAGCAGTACTTC. Its translation: CASSGPTGAYSYEQYF.